This TCR beta chain was documented in a study of CD8 T cells in ankylosing spondylitis. Study results and limitations: About 8 highly homologous variants made up a TCR beta motif that seemed to typify ankylosing spondylitis blood. Clones linked to disease were reported to show significant enrichment in matched ankylosing spondylitis synovial fluid.

5'-RACE, quantitative and with molecular barcodes, yielded the TCR beta libraries. TCRdb called the 5' RACE reads again in MiXCR, with one record for every CDR3 protein. This sample yields 380,000 or so distinct CDR3 sequences, of which 20% to 25% are seen a single time; around 13% belongs to the top ten. CDR1 and CDR2 (germline): LGHNT, FRNRAP. The V gene end was trimmed by 2 bases and the J gene end by 4 bases; junction bases not matched to a gene: 7. The CDR3 runs to 17 residues. This clonotype was counted once. Its specificity is unknown. The chain employs TRBV12-5 and TRBJ2-3, with 12 bases aligning to TRBD2. Sequenced input: blood, either unsorted or a sorted T cell fraction (not recorded which). The TCR was taken from a male donor with ankylosing spondylitis or in good health (not recorded which). The CDR3 reads CASGLTSGGTPSDTQYF. In nucleotides, the CDR3 is TGTGCTAGTGGTTTGACTAGCGGGGGGACTCCCTCAGATACGCAGTATTTT.